Presented here are 18 T cell receptor beta chains from one specimen sequenced in a study of human T cells and chemical hapten exposure. Using its own MiXCR run on the RACE reads, TCRdb lists one record per CDR3 protein. Of more than 90,000 distinct CDR3 sequences detected, about an eighth appear once; the ten largest clones hold roughly 3.1%. Time point here: patch test 2, 6 weeks after DPC sensitization. Treatment reported: therapeutic diphenylcyclopropenone sensitization with weekly scalp DPC. The material was whole blood, obtained in connection with sensitization to the hapten diphenylcyclopropenone (DPC). The receptors come from a middle-aged woman with alopecia areata. Some clones in this sample may be carry-over from other donors' samples.

CDR3 in amino acids: CASSLRTQEHGYTF. The CDR3 DNA reads as TGTGCCAGCAGCTTGCGGACACAGGAGCATGGCTACACCTTC. The chain is built from TRBV5-5 and TRBJ1-2, with TRBD1 as a possible D gene (5 bases). The V end lost 1 base, the J end lost 6 bases, and 13 bases lay between the germline ends. CDR3 length: 14 residues. From germline, CDR1 is SGHKS and CDR2 YYEKEE (reference sequence).

This clonotype was picked up many times. This chain joins TRBV6-5 and TRBJ2-2; 7 bases are shared with TRBD1. This CDR3 contains 17 residues. The junction had 9 bases not matched to a gene; V was cut back by 1 base and J by 4 bases. Germline V gene sequence: CDR1 MNHEY, CDR2 SVGAGI. The DNA for the CDR3 is TGTGCCAGCAGTTACTTACGGACAGGTCGGGGCACCGGGGAGCTGTTTTTT. Its protein is CASSYLRTGRGTGELFF.

This clonotype was counted many times. CDR3 coding DNA: TGTGCCACCAGCAGAGATAACAGGGGGTACAATGAGCAGTTCTTC. This sequence encodes CATSRDNRGYNEQFF. V usage is TRBV15 and J usage is TRBJ2-1; 8 bases match TRBD1. Trimming at V came to 0 bases and at J to 4 bases, leaving 2 bases not matched to a gene. This CDR3 contains 15 residues. CDR1 is LNHNV, CDR2 YYDKDF, per germline (reference sequence).

The chain combines TRBV4-2 with TRBJ1-2, with unresolved D. Germline CDR1 reads LGHNA; CDR2 reads YNFKEQ. Trimming pared 0 bases from V and 8 bases from J, leaving 16 bases between. The CDR3 covers 15 residues. The CDR3: CASSQDWEGLMGYTF. CDR3 bases: TGTGCCAGCAGCCAAGATTGGGAAGGGCTCATGGGCTACACCTTC.

Details on this clonotype: This could be a read error, since a much larger clone is one nucleotide away. The chain recombines TRBV12-3 or TRBV12-4 with TRBJ1-3, with D possibly being TRBD1 (5 bases). CDR3 length: 15 amino acids. The CDR3 sequence is CASSPDTGSGSTIYF. The DNA for the CDR3 is TGTGCCAGCAGTCCGGACACTGGCTCTGGAAGCACCATATATTTT.

The chain uses TRBV12-3 or TRBV12-4 and TRBJ1-2, with D maybe TRBD1 (5 bases). The CDR3 is 14 residues long. Deletions cut 6 bases from V and 7 bases from J, with 18 bases between. In nucleotides, the CDR3 is TGTGCCAGCAGCTCGGGCGCTGGGGCGGGTGGCTACACCTTC. Protein product: CASSSGAGAGGYTF.

This clonotype has at least ten counts. The chain couples TRBV29-1 to TRBJ2-7; no clear D. CDR1 and CDR2 (germline): SQVTM, ANQGSEA. The CDR3 extends over 11 amino acids. The V and J ends lost 8 bases and 9 bases respectively, with 17 bases between them. In DNA, the CDR3 is TGCAGCACCAGAGACGGCCAGGCGCAGTACTTC. It encodes CSTRDGQAQYF.

This clonotype was counted many times. The chain carries TRBV6-4 and TRBJ2-2; 8 nucleotides match TRBD1. Trimming cost V 1 base and J 6 bases; bases outside gene matches: 1. The V gene's germline CDR1 is MRHNA and CDR2 SNTAGT. This CDR3 is built from 14 residues. Here the CDR3 reads CASSDLQGAGELFF. CDR3 nucleotides: TGTGCCAGCAGTGACTTACAGGGGGCCGGGGAGCTGTTTTTT.

The sample holds many counts of this clonotype. The chain is built from TRBV5-1 and TRBJ2-7; D is undetermined. V lost 0 bases to trimming and J lost 4 bases, with 5 bases between them. Per the germline V gene, CDR1 is SGHRS and CDR2 is YFSETQ. The CDR3 is 12 amino acids. In nucleotides, the CDR3 is TGCGCCAGCAGCTTGGGCCTTTACGAGCAGTACTTC. As protein: CASSLGLYEQYF.

This chain connects TRBV6-2 or TRBV6-3 to TRBJ1-5; 7 nucleotides align to TRBD1. This CDR3 region has 15 residues. J lost 6 bases, V lost 2 bases, and 7 bases had no gene match. Germline CDR1 is MNHEY and CDR2 is SVGEGT. The DNA of the CDR3 is TGTGCCAGCAGTTACGGGCAGGGGGGAATTCAGCCCCAGCATTTT. Its protein is CASSYGQGGIQPQHF.

This clonotype appeared a few times. The V and J genes are TRBV5-4 and TRBJ2-3; TRBD2 aligns across 7 bases. From germline, CDR1 is SGHNT and CDR2 YYREEE (reference sequence). The CDR3 loop spans 17 amino acids. V dropped 4 bases and J dropped 0; count of bases not matched to a gene: 11. The CDR3 loop reads CASSLGPAGSSTDTQYF. The CDR3 coding sequence is TGTGCCAGCAGCCTTGGACCAGCGGGGAGCAGCACAGATACGCAGTATTTT.

This clonotype was seen at least ten times. The V and J genes are TRBV14 and TRBJ2-3, with TRBD2 identical over 7 bases. This CDR3 is 17 amino acids long. CDR1 SGHDN and CDR2 FVKESK come from the germline V gene. Losses at the gene ends were 2 bases for V and 1 base for J; bases not matched to a gene: 9. CDR3 protein: CASSQRLASPGTDTQYF. CDR3 coding DNA: TGTGCCAGCAGCCAAAGACTAGCTAGTCCGGGCACAGATACGCAGTATTTT. The full variable domain, in which reference TRBV14 and TRBJ2-3 provide the parts outside the CDR3, is EAGVTQFPSHSVIEKGQTVTLRCDPISGHDNLYWYRRVMGKEIKFLLHFVKESKQDESGMPNNRFLAERTGGTYSTLKVQPAELEDSGVYFCASSQRLASPGTDTQYFGPGTRLTVL.

The rearrangement joins TRBV7-9 to TRBJ1-1, with D perhaps matching TRBD1 (5 bases). The CDR3 consists of 13 residues. CDR1 is SEHNR and CDR2 is FQNEAQ in the germline V gene (reference sequence). Trimming shortened V by 6 bases and J by 10 bases, and 18 bases separated the two germline ends. Here the CDR3 reads CASSPTPRDAAFF. As DNA, the CDR3 is TGTGCCAGCAGTCCCACCCCCCGGGACGCAGCTTTCTTT.

This clonotype was counted many times. This rearrangement joins TRBV10-3 to TRBJ1-3; D is uncertain. Trimming left V 10 bases short and J 0 bases short, with 19 bases between. The germline V gene encodes CDR1 ENHRY and CDR2 SYGVKD. There are 16 residues in the CDR3. The CDR3 coding sequence is TGTGCCACCAGGACGGGCCCCAATAGCTCTGGAAACACCATATATTTT. Residues: CATRTGPNSSGNTIYF.

This clonotype was picked up many times. The rearrangement uses TRBV24-1 and TRBJ2-5; possible D gene TRBD2, 6 bases. Trimming removed 4 bases from V and 3 bases from J, with 14 bases in between. There are 15 residues in the CDR3. Germline assignment: CDR1 KGHDR and CDR2 SFDVKD. The CDR3 DNA sequence: TGTGCCACCAGTGACGGGCCGGGAGCTAAAGAGACCCAGTACTTC. Its translation: CATSDGPGAKETQYF.

This clonotype was detected ten times or more. V usage is TRBV7-6 and J usage is TRBJ2-2; TRBD2 matches at 7 bases. The V gene end was trimmed by 2 bases and the J gene end by 5 bases; junction bases not matched to a gene: 5. CDR3 size: 15 residues. CDR1 is SGHVS, CDR2 FNYEAQ, per germline. CDR3 loop: CASSLLSSGTGELFF. In DNA form, the CDR3 reads TGTGCCAGCAGCTTATTGAGTAGCGGGACCGGGGAGCTGTTTTTT.

The table lists this clonotype with many counts. The genes are TRBV30 and TRBJ1-3; D may be TRBD1 (5 bases). The V end was cut by 4 bases, the J end by 0 bases, with 10 bases between. CDR1 and CDR2 from the germline V gene are GTSNPN and SVGIG (reference sequence). This CDR3 contains 14 residues. This CDR3 is CAWTSGASGNTIYF. CDR3 coding DNA: TGTGCCTGGACCTCCGGGGCCTCTGGAAACACCATATATTTT.

The chain joins TRBV6-5 to TRBJ2-3, with 9 bases aligning to TRBD2. This CDR3 contains 14 residues. Germline lookup yields CDR1 MNHEY and CDR2 SVGAGI. V shed 6 bases and J 3 bases; nucleotides not matched to a gene: 4. In DNA form, the CDR3 reads TGTGCCAGCAGCCTTGGACTAGCGACAGATACGCAGTATTTT. It encodes CASSLGLATDTQYF.